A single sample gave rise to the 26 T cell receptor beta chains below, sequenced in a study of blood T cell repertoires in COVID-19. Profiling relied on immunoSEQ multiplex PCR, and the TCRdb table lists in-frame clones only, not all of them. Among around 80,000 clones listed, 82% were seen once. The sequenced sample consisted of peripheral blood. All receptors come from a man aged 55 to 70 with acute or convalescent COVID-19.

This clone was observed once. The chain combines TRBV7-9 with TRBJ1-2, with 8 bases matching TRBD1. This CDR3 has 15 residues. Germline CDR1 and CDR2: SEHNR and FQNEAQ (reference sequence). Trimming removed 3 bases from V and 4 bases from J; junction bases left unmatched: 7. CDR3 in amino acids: CASSLNRGTAYGYTF. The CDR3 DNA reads TGTGCCAGCAGCTTGAACAGGGGGACGGCCTATGGCTACACCTTC.

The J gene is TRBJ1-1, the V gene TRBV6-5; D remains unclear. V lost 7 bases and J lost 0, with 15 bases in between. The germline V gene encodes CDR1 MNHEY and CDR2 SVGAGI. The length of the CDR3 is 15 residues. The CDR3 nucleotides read TGTGCCAGCAATGGGCGGGGAGGTGTGAACACTGAAGCTTTCTTT. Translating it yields CASNGRGGVNTEAFF.

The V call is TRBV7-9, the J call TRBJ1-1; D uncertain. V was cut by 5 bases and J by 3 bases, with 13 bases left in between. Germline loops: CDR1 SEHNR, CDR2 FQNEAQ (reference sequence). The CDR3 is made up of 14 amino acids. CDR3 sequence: CASSPAGWDTEAFF. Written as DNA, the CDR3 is TGTGCCAGCAGCCCTGCGGGTTGGGACACTGAAGCTTTCTTT.

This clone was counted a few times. CDR3 coding DNA: TGTGCCATCAGTAGGGGGACGAGCAATCAGCCCCAGCATTTT. Its translation: CAISRGTSNQPQHF. The chain joins TRBV10-3 to TRBJ1-5; D perhaps matches TRBD1 (6 bases). Trimming took 5 bases from V and 1 from J, leaving 9 bases between them. CDR1 is ENHRY, CDR2 SYGVKD, per germline. This CDR3 has 14 amino acids.

CDR3 in DNA: TGTGCCAGCAGCTTAGTACCGGAGAATGAGCAGTTCTTC. Translation: CASSLVPENEQFF. The gene calls are TRBV7-9 and TRBJ2-1; no firm D call. CDR1 SEHNR and CDR2 FQNEAQ come from the germline V gene (reference sequence). V dropped 1 base and J dropped 7 bases, with 8 bases sitting between them. The CDR3 extends over 13 amino acids.

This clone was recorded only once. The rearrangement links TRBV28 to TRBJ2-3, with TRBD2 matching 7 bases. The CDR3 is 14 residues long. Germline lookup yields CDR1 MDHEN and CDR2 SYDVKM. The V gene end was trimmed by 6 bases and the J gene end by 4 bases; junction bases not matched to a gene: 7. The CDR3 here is CASRSPGGSDTQYF. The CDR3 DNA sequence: TGTGCCAGCAGGAGCCCGGGGGGATCAGATACGCAGTATTTT.

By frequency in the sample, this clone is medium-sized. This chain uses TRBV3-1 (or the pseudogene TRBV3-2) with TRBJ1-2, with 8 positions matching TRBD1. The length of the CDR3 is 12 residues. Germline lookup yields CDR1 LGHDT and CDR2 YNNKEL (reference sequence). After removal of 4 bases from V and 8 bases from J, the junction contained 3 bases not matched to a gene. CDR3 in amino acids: CASSPRGRGYTF. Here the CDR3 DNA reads TGTGCCAGCAGCCCCAGGGGGCGCGGCTACACCTTC.

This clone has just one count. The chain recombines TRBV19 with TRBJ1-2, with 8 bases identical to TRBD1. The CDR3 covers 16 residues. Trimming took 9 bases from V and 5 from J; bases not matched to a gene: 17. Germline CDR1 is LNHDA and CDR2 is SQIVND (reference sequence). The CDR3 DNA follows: TGTGCCAGCCGAGACAGGGGTCTTATGGGGGCATATGGCTACACCTTC. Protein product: CASRDRGLMGAYGYTF. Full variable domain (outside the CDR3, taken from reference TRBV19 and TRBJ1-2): DGGITQSPKYLFRKEGQNVTLSCEQNLNHDAMYWYRQDPGQGLRLIYYSQIVNDFQKGDIAEGYSVSREKKESFPLTVTSAQKNPTAFYLCASRDRGLMGAYGYTFGSGTRLTVV.

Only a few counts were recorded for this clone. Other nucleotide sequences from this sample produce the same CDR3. The DNA of the CDR3 is TGCGCCAGCAGCCAAGATGGAGGGATCGGCAATCAGCCCCAGCATTTT. As protein: CASSQDGGIGNQPQHF. The chain uses TRBV4-1 and TRBJ1-5, with unresolved D. The CDR3 consists of 16 residues. CDR1 and CDR2 (germline): MGHRA, YSYEKL. Trimming stripped 0 bases from V and 2 bases from J, with 11 bases between.

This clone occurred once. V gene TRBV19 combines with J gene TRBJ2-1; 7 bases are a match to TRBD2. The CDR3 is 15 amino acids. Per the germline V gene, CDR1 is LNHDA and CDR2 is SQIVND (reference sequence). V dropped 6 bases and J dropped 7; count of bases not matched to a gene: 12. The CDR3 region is CASSARGRESNEQFF. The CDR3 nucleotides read TGTGCCAGTAGCGCCAGAGGGAGGGAGTCGAATGAGCAGTTCTTC.

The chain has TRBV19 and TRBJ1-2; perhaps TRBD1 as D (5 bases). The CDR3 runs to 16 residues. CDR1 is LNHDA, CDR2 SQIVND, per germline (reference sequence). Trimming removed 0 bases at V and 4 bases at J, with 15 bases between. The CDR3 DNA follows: TGTGCCAGTAGTATAGATTTCCGACAGACCTCCTATGGCTACACCTTC. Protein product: CASSIDFRQTSYGYTF.

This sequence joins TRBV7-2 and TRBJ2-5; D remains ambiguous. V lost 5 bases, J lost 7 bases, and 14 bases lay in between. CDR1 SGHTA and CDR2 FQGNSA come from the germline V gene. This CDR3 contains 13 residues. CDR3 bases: TGTGCCAGCAGCCCGGTCCCACGCGGGACCCAGTACTTC. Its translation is CASSPVPRGTQYF.

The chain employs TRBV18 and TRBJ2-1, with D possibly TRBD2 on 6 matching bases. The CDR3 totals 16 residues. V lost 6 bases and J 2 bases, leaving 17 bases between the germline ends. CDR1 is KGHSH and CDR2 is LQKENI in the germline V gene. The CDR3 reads CASSSDKGGAYNEQFF. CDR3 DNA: TGTGCCAGCTCCTCGGATAAGGGAGGCGCCTACAATGAGCAGTTCTTC.

The CDR3 here is CASSFGVLYEQYF. Written as DNA, the CDR3 is TGTGCCAGCAGTTTCGGCGTACTATACGAGCAGTACTTC. The chain couples TRBV6-5 to TRBJ2-7, with D uncertain. Between the trimmed V and J ends, which lost 4 bases and 4 bases, there was a span of 11 bases. Germline CDR1 reads MNHEY; CDR2 reads SVGAGI. The CDR3 extends over 13 amino acids.

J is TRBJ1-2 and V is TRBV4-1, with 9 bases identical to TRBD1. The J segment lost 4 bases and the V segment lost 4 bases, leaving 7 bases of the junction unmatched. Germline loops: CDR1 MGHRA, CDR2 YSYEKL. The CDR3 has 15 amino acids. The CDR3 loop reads CASSPGQGATYGYTF. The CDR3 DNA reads TGCGCCAGCAGCCCGGGACAGGGTGCTACCTATGGCTACACCTTC.

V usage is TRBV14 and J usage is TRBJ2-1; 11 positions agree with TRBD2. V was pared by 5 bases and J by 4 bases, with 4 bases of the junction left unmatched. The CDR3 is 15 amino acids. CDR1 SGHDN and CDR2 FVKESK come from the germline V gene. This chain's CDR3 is CASSRTSGRYNEQFF. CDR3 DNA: TGTGCCAGCAGCAGAACTAGCGGGAGATACAATGAGCAGTTCTTC.

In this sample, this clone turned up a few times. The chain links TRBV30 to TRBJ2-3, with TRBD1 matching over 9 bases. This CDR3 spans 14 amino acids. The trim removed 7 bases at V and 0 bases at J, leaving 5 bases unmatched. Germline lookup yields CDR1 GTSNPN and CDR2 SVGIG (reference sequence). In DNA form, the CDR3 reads TGTGCCTTAGACAGGGGGTTCAGCACAGATACGCAGTATTTT. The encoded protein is CALDRGFSTDTQYF.

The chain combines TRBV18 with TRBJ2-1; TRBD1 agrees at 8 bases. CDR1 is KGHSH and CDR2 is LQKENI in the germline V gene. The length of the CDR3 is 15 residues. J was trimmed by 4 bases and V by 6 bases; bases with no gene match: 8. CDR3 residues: CASSPGQGVYNEQFF. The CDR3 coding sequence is TGTGCCAGCTCGCCAGGACAGGGAGTGTACAATGAGCAGTTCTTC.

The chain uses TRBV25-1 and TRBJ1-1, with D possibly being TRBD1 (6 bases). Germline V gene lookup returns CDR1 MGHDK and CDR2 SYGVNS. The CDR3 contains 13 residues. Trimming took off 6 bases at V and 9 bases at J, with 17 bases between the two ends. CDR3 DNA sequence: TGTGCCAGCAGGACAAGCGGGGGGCCCCAAGCTTTCTTT. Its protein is CASRTSGGPQAFF.

The CDR3 spells CASRGQDNQPQHF. Here the CDR3 DNA reads TGTGCCAGCAGAGGACAGGACAATCAGCCCCAGCATTTT. The chain is built from TRBV12-3 or TRBV12-4 and TRBJ1-5; TRBD1 aligns across 7 bases. This CDR3 is 13 amino acids long. V lost 6 bases and J lost 3; bases outside the gene matches: 2.

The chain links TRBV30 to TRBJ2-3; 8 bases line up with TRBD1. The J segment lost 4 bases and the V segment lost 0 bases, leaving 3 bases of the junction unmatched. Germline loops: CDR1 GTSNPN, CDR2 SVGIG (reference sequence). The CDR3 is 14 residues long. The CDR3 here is CAWSVTGVADTQYF. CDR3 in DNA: TGTGCCTGGAGTGTGACAGGGGTGGCAGATACGCAGTATTTT.

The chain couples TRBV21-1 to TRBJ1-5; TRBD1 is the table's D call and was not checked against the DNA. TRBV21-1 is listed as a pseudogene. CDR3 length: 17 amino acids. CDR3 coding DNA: TGTGCCAGCAGCCCCCGACCCGAACAGGGGCCCAATCAGCCCCAGCATTTT. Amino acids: CASSPRPEQGPNQPQHF.

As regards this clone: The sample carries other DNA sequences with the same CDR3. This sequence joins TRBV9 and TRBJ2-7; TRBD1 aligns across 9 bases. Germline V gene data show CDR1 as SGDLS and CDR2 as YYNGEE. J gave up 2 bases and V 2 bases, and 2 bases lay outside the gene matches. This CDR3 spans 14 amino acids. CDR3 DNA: TGTGCCAGCAGCGTCGGACAGGGGCCCTACGAGCAGTACTTC. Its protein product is CASSVGQGPYEQYF.

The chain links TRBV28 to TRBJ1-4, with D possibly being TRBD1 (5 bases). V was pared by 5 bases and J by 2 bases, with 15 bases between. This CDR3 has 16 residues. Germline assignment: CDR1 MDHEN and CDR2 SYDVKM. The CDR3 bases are TGTGCCAGCAGTGCCGGGGGGGGTATCACTAATGAAAAACTGTTTTTT. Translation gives CASSAGGGITNEKLFF.

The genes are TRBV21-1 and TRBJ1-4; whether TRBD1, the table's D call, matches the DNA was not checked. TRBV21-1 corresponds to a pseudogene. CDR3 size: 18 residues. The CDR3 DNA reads TGTGCCAGCAGCAAAGCCGACACAGGGGGCCCCCCCAATGAAAAACTGTTTTTT. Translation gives CASSKADTGGPPNEKLFF.

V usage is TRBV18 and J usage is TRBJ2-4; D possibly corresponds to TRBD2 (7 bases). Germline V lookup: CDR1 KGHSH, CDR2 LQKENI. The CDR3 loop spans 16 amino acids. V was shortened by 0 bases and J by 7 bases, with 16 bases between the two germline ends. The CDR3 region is CASSPPWTRGENIQYF. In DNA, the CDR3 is TGTGCCAGCTCACCACCGTGGACTAGGGGGGAGAACATTCAGTACTTC.